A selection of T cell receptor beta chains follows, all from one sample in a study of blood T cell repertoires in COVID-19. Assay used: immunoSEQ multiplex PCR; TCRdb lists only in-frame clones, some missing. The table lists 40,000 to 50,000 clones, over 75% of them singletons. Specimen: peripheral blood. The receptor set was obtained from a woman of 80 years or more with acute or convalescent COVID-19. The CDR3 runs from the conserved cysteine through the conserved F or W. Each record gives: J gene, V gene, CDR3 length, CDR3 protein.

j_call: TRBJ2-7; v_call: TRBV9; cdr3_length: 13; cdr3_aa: CASSVGGAGEQYF
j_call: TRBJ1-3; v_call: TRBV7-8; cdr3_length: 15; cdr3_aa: CASRPTASSGNTIYF
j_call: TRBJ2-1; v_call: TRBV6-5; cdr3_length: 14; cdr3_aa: CASSLRVSANEQFF
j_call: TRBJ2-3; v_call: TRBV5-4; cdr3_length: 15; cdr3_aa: CASSYPLAGTDTQYF
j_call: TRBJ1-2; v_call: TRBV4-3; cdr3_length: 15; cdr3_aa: CASSQDANMDYGYTF
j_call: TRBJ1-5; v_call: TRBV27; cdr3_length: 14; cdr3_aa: CASSPGQGHQPQHF
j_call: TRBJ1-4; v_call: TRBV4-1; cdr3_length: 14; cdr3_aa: CASLGQNGNEKLFF
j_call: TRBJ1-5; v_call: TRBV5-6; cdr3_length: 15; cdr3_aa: CASSSRQNSNQPQHF
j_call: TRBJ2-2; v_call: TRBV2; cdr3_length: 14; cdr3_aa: CASGRDSNTGELFF
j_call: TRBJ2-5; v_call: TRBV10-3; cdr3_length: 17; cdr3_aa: CAISESSFSQGEETQYF
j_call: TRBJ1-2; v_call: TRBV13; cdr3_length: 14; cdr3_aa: CASSHSGRTYGYTF
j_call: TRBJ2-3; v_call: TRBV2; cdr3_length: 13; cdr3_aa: CARGTGVTDTQYF
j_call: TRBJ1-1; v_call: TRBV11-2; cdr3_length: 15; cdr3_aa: CASSLWVQVGTEAFF
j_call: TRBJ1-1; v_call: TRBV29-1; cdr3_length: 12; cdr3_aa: CSAGQGYTEAFF
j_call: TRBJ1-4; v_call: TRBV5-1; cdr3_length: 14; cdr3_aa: CASSSGQVEEKLFF
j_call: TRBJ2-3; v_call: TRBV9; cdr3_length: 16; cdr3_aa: CASSVGTGSSTDTQYF
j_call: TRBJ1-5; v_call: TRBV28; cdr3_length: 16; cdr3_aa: CASSPRGQSSNQPQHF
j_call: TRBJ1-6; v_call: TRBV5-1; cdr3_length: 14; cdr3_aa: CASSPTEGNSPLHF
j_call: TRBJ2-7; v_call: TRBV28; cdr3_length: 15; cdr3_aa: CASSPNIVRGHEQYF
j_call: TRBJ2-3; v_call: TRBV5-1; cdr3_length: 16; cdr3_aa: CASSLESAGGLDTQYF
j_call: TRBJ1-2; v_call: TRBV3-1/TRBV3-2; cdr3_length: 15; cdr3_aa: CASSPNPGGFYGYTF
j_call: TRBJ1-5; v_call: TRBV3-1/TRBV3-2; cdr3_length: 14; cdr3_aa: CASSYGQGTQPQHF
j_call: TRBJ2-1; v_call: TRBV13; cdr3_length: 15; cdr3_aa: CASSLVAGQKNEQFF
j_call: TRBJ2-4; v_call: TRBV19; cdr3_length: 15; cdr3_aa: CASSTETATKNIQYF
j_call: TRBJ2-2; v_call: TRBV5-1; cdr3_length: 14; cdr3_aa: CASSQGGRDGELFF
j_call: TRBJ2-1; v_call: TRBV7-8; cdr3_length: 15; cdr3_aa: CASSLALGSSLEQFF
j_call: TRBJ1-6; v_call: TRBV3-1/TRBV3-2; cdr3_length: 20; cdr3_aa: CASSPPRKAIMSSYNSPLHF
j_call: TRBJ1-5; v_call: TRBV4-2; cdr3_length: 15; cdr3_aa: CASSPERIGNQPQHF
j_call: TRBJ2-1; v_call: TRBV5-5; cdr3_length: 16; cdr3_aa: CASSLGPGRAYNEQFF
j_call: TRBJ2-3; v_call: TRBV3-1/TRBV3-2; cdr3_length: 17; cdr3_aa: CASSQPLGGGASDTQYF
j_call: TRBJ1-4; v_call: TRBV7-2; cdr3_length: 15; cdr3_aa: CASSSSGVTNEKLFF
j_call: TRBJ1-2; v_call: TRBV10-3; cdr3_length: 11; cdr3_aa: CAISLQGGYTF
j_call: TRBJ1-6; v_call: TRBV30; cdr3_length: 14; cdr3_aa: CAWSAGLYGPYLHF
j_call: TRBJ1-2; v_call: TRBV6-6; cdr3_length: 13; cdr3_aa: CASSPQGIYGYTF
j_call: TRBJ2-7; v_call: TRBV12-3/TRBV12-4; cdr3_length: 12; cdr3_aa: CASSFRSYEQYF
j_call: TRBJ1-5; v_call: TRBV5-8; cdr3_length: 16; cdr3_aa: CASSFYSTRINQPQHF
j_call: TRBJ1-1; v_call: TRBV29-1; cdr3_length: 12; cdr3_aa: CSGDRANTEAFF
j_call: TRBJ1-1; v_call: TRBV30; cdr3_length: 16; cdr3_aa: CAWSETGRAANTEAFF
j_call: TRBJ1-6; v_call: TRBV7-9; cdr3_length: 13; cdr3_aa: CASSAGDNSPLHF
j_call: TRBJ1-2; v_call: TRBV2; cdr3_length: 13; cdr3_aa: CASSRDSVYGYTF
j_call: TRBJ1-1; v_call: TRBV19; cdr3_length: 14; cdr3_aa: CASSTGSMNTEAFF
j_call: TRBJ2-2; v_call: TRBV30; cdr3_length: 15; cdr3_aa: CAWSVGRRGTGELFF
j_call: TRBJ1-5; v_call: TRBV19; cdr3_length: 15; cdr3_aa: CASNMGSYSNQPQHF
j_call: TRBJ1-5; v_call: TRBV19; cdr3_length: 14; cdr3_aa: CASSKNGGNQPQHF
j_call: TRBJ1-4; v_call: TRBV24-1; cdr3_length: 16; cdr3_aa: CATSDPHRGKDEKLFF
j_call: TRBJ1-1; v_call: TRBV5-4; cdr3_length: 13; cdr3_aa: CASSAAPNTEAFF
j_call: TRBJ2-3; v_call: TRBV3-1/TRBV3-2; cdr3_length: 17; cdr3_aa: CASSHPPISDEPDTQYF
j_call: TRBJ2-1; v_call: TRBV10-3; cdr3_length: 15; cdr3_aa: CAISDGGGVKNEQFF
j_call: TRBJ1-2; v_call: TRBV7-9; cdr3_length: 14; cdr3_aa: CASSSAPTGGGYTF
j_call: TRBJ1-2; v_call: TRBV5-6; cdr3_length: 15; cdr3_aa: CASANRAQALFGYTF
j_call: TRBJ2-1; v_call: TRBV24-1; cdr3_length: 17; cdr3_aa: CATSDVVAGKSYNEQFF
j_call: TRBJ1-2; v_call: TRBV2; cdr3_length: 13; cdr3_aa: CASSEVQGGGYTF
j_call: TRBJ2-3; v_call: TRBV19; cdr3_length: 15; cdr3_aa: CASSLASGHTDTQYF
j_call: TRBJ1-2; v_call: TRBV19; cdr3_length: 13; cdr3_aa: CASSTLDRTGYTF